Listed below are T cell receptor beta chains from one sample, sequenced in a study of graft-versus-host responses after intestinal transplantation. Assay used: immunoSEQ multiplex PCR; TCRdb lists only in-frame clones, some missing. The data contain tens of thousands of clones, about 93% of them seen just once; the ten biggest clones take up less than 0.85%. This specimen was PBMCs, taken 16 days after intestinal transplant. The receptors shown here come from a human patient who received an intestinal transplant, so some T cells may come from the graft donor. Both conserved end residues are part of each CDR3. Fields, in order: D gene, J gene, V gene, clone size, CDR3 DNA, CDR3 protein. A D gene is named only where the DNA matches it firmly. Some rows have no size entry. The others give once, few or many, or a class for an expanded clone.

-	TRBJ2-2	TRBV5-1	-	TGCGCCAGCCAGAGCCAGGAAAAGAACGCCGGGGAGCTGTTTTTT	CASQSQEKNAGELFF
TRBD2	TRBJ2-3	TRBV9	-	TGTGCCAGCAGCGTAGGGACTAGCATAAATACGCAGTATTTT	CASSVGTSINTQYF
-	TRBJ2-5	TRBV28	-	TGTGCCAGCAGCCCGATTTTAGTCCAAGAGACCCAGTACTTC	CASSPILVQETQYF
-	TRBJ1-3	TRBV7-9	-	TGTGCCAACAAACGGGACGCTTCTGGAAACACCATATATTTT	CANKRDASGNTIYF
TRBD1	TRBJ1-5	TRBV4-1	-	TGCGCCAGCAGCCAGGGGGGACAGAATAGCAATCAGCCCCAGCATTTT	CASSQGGQNSNQPQHF
-	TRBJ1-5	TRBV7-8	-	TGTGCCAGCAGCCCACTTTGGGGGGTTAGAGGGAATCAGCCCCAGCATTTT	CASSPLWGVRGNQPQHF
TRBD2	TRBJ2-3	TRBV30	-	TGTGCCTGGACTAGCGGGAGCAGTAGGACAGATACGCAGTATTTT	CAWTSGSSRTDTQYF
-	TRBJ1-1	TRBV6-5	-	TGTGCCAGCAGTTACTCGTATGGTGGCACTGAAGCTTTCTTT	CASSYSYGGTEAFF
-	TRBJ2-7	TRBV7-9	-	TGTGCCAGCAGCTTAGCGACTAACGGAAACGACGAGCAGTACTTC	CASSLATNGNDEQYF
-	TRBJ2-7	TRBV28	-	TGTGCCAGCAGTGAGGAGGACCGCCGGTACTTC	CASSEEDRRYF
-	TRBJ1-4	TRBV4-3	-	TGCGCCAGCAGCCAGGACCTCCGGGCCACCTTTGAAAAACTGTTTTTT	CASSQDLRATFEKLFF
-	TRBJ1-4	TRBV18	-	TGTGCCAGCTCAGGTCTTTTTGCAACTAATGAAAAACTGTTTTTT	CASSGLFATNEKLFF
-	TRBJ1-5	TRBV7-2	-	TGTGCCAGCAGCTTAGTCCAGCCCCATCAGCCCCAGCATTTT	CASSLVQPHQPQHF
TRBD2	TRBJ2-1	TRBV11-3	-	TGTGCCAGCAGCTTAAGCGGGAGGTACAATGAGCAGTTCTTC	CASSLSGRYNEQFF
-	TRBJ2-7	TRBV28	-	TGTGCCATAGGTTCGGGCGGCTACTACGAGCAGTACTTC	CAIGSGGYYEQYF
-	TRBJ1-1	TRBV7-9	-	TGTGCCAGCAGCTCCCGGACGGCGAACACTGAAGCTTTCTTT	CASSSRTANTEAFF
-	TRBJ2-2	TRBV27	-	TGTGCCAGCAGTTTATCGCAAGGCGGGGGGGAGCTGTTTTTT	CASSLSQGGGELFF
-	TRBJ2-5	TRBV28	-	TGTGCCAGCAGCCCCCTGACCACCTGGGAGGCGACCCAGTACTTC	CASSPLTTWEATQYF
-	TRBJ1-2	TRBV30	-	TGTGCCTGGAACGACGGAAACTATGGCTACACCTTC	CAWNDGNYGYTF
-	TRBJ2-7	TRBV5-1	-	TGCGCCAGCAGCCCCCGGGAGCAGACCTACGAGCAGTACTTC	CASSPREQTYEQYF
-	TRBJ2-5	TRBV4-1	-	TGCGCCAGCAGCCAAGTCCTCACAGGGTTTGGGACCCAGTACTTC	CASSQVLTGFGTQYF
-	TRBJ2-7	TRBV7-8	-	TGTGCCAGCAGCTTACTAGGCCTGGGCTACGAGCAGTACTTC	CASSLLGLGYEQYF
-	TRBJ2-5	TRBV6-5	-	TGTGCCAGCAGTTACCGGGGTCCATGGGAGACCCAGTACTTC	CASSYRGPWETQYF
-	TRBJ2-7	TRBV2	-	TGTGCCAGCACCCGGAGCGGCGGATCCTCCTACGAGCAGTACTTC	CASTRSGGSSYEQYF
-	TRBJ1-4	TRBV27	-	TGTGCCAGCAGCGATTCTCGGGTCGCGGCTAATGAAAAACTGTTTTTT	CASSDSRVAANEKLFF
-	TRBJ1-1	TRBV27	-	TGTGCCAGCAGTTTAAACGGAGCCGCTGAAGCTTTCTTT	CASSLNGAAEAFF
-	TRBJ2-7	TRBV29-1	once	TGCAGCGTTGAACAGGGGAGGCAGTACTTC	CSVEQGRQYF
-	TRBJ2-5	TRBV7-9	once	TGTGCCAGCAGCTTAGCGGACTCCCCCCCAGAGACCCAGTACTTC	CASSLADSPPETQYF
TRBD1	TRBJ1-2	TRBV13	-	TGTGCCAGCAGCTCCTATACAGGGGATGGCTACACCTTC	CASSSYTGDGYTF
-	TRBJ2-7	TRBV12-2	-	TGTGCAAGTCGCTTAGGGGGAAGGGGATCAGAGAGCTCCTACGAGCAGTACTTC	CASRLGGRGSESSYEQYF
-	TRBJ1-3	TRBV4-1	-	TGCGCCAGCAGCCAAGATCGGACCGTCTCAGGAAACACCATATATTTT	CASSQDRTVSGNTIYF
-	TRBJ2-7	TRBV4-1	-	TGCGCCAGCAGCCAAGAACAGGTTGGGCCATACGAGCAGTACTTC	CASSQEQVGPYEQYF
-	TRBJ1-3	TRBV5-6	-	TGTGCCAGCAGCTGGGGGGCAGGCGGAAACACCATATATTTT	CASSWGAGGNTIYF
-	TRBJ2-5	TRBV10-3	-	TGTGCCATCAGCGGAAACGGTGAGACCCAGTACTTC	CAISGNGETQYF
-	TRBJ1-1	TRBV19	-	TGTGCCACCCATAGAGGGGCAAGTTGGTTAGACACTGAAGCTTTCTTT	CATHRGASWLDTEAFF
TRBD2	TRBJ2-1	TRBV6-5	-	TGTGCCAGCAGTTACGCGGGAGGGCCCTCCTACAATGAGCAGTTCTTC	CASSYAGGPSYNEQFF
-	TRBJ2-7	TRBV28	-	TGTGCCAGCAGTTTGGTGGACAGCTTAGTCACCTACGAGCAGTACTTC	CASSLVDSLVTYEQYF
-	TRBJ1-1	TRBV5-1	-	TGCGCCAGCAGTCTCAGGGATAATACTGAAGCTTTCTTT	CASSLRDNTEAFF
-	TRBJ2-5	TRBV28	-	TGTGCCAGCAGTTTGTATGGGGGTGTACAAGAGACCCAGTACTTC	CASSLYGGVQETQYF
-	TRBJ2-1	TRBV5-5	-	TGTGCCAGCAGCTTGTTTTTAGGTTACAATGAGCAGTTCTTC	CASSLFLGYNEQFF
TRBD2	TRBJ2-7	TRBV10-1	-	TGCGCCAGCAGTGACAAGGGACTAGCGGTCTACGAGCAGTACTTC	CASSDKGLAVYEQYF
-	TRBJ1-2	TRBV25-1	-	TGTGCCAGCAGTGATATAACGGCCTATGGCTACACCTTC	CASSDITAYGYTF
TRBD2	TRBJ2-1	TRBV15	-	TGTGCCACCAGCGCGAGGACTAGCGGGACTGGAGAGCAGTTCTTC	CATSARTSGTGEQFF
TRBD1	TRBJ1-3	TRBV4-1	-	TGCGCCAGCAGCCACGCGGGGAGACCGGGACAGGGACGGGACACCATATATTTT	CASSHAGRPGQGRDTIYF